The present TCR beta chain was sequenced within a study of blood T cell repertoires in COVID-19. In the study overall: Specimens from acute and convalescent COVID-19 originated in the United States, Italy and Spain. PBMCs, B-cell-depleted T cells, or T cells were the source of the cDNA or gDNA that made up the material.

It was during active infection that Seattle patients were enrolled and then longitudinally followed. Per the authors' pipeline: From reference gene primer amplification, estimates of nucleated cell counts were derived. Repertoires were generated with immunoSEQ multiplex PCR, while TCRdb's copy carries only in-frame clones and drops some. That table gives V, J and clone size, and the DNA gave D and trimming. The data hold around 200,000 clones, with 70% to 90% observed a single time. The CDR3 extends over 16 amino acids. Germline lookup yields CDR1 LGHNA and CDR2 YSLEER. V was pared by 0 bases and J by 5 bases, with 13 bases between.

Sequenced material: peripheral blood. This sequence joins TRBV4-3 and TRBJ2-2, with D maybe TRBD1 (5 bases). This TCR was recovered from a person aged 70 to 80 with COVID-19, enrolled during active disease. Here the CDR3 DNA reads TGCGCCAGCAGCCAAGAATACAGGCAGGTGACCGGGGAGCTGTTTTTT. Protein: CASSQEYRQVTGELFF.